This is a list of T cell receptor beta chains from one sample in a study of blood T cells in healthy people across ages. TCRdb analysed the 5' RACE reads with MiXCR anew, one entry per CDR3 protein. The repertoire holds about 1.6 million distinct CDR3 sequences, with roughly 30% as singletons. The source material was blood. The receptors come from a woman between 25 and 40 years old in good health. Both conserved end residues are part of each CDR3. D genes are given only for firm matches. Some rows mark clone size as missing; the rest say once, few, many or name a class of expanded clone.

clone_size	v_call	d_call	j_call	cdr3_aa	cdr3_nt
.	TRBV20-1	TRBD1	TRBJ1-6	CSARDHRQGGNSPLHF	TGCAGTGCTAGAGATCACCGACAGGGAGGTAATTCACCCCTCCACTTT
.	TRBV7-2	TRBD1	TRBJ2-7	CASSAALGQSVHEQYF	TGTGCCAGCAGCGCCGCCCTGGGACAGAGCGTACACGAGCAGTACTTC
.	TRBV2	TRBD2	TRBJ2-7	CASSEREGDYEQYF	TGTGCCAGCAGTGAGCGGGAGGGAGATTACGAGCAGTACTTC
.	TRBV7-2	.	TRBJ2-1	CASSLIPLDEQFF	TGTGCCAGCAGCTTAATTCCTTTGGATGAGCAGTTCTTC
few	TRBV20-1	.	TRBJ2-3	CSAEDLPSTDTQYF	TGCAGTGCCGAGGACTTACCTAGCACAGATACGCAGTATTTT
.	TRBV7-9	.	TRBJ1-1	CASSRGGRPEAFF	TGTGCCAGCAGCCGCGGGGGGAGGCCTGAAGCTTTCTTT
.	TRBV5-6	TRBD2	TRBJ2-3	CASSLKRLSGKADTQYF	TGTGCCAGCAGCTTAAAGCGGCTTAGCGGGAAAGCAGATACGCAGTATTTT
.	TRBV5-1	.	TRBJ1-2	CASSTHSQPAYGYTF	TGCGCCAGCAGCACCCATAGCCAGCCTGCCTATGGCTACACCTTC
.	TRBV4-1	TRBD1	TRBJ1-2	CASSQEITGVEYGYTF	TGCGCCAGCAGCCAAGAAATCACAGGGGTGGAATATGGCTACACCTTC
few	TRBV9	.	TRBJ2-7	CASSPNPGTNYEQYF	TGTGCCAGCAGCCCCAACCCCGGGACAAACTACGAGCAGTACTTC
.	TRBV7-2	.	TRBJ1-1	CASSFEQSYTQAFF	TGTGCCAGCAGCTTTGAACAGAGTTACACTCAAGCTTTCTTT
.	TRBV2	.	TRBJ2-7	CSSSKGGPAYEQYF	TGTTCCAGCAGTAAAGGAGGACCAGCCTACGAGCAGTACTTC
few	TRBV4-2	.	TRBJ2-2	CASSQDGYLSTGELFF	TGTGCCAGCAGCCAAGACGGGTACCTCAGCACCGGGGAGCTGTTTTTT
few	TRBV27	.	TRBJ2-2	CASSLSAGNTGELFF	TGTGCCAGCAGTTTATCCGCCGGCAACACCGGGGAGCTGTTTTTT
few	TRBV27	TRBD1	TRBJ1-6	CASRGQAWENSPLHF	TGTGCCAGCCGAGGACAGGCCTGGGAGAATTCACCCCTCCACTTT
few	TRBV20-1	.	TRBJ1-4	CSARDYGGGNEKLFF	TGCAGTGCTAGAGATTACGGGGGAGGTAATGAAAAACTGTTTTTT
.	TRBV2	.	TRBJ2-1	CASSVTAGEQFF	TGTGCCAGCAGTGTCACCGCGGGTGAGCAGTTCTTC
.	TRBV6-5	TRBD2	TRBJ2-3	CASSYELAGGPTDAQYF	TGTGCCAGCAGTTACGAACTAGCGGGAGGCCCCACAGATGCGCAGTATTTT
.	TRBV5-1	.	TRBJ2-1	CASSSRDFNEQFF	TGCGCCAGCAGCTCCCGCGACTTTAATGAGCAGTTCTTC
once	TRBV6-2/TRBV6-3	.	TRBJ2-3	CASSYLTETDTQYF	TGTGCCAGCAGTTACCTGACAGAGACAGATACGCAGTATTTT
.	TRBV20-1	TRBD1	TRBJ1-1	CSASQGGPSTEAFF	TGCAGTGCTAGCCAGGGGGGGCCTTCAACTGAAGCTTTCTTT
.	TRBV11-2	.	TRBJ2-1	CASSLEGGRPYNEQFF	TGTGCCAGCAGCTTAGAAGGCGGCCGACCCTACAATGAGCAGTTCTTC
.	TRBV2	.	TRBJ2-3	CASNPLRTDTQYF	TGTGCCAGCAATCCCCTGCGCACAGATACGCAGTATTTT
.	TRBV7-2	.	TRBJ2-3	CASSTQAADTQYF	TGTGCCAGCAGCACCCAAGCCGCAGATACGCAGTATTTT
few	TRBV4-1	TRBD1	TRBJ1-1	CASSQPTRGRNTEAFF	TGCGCCAGCAGCCAACCAACCAGGGGGCGCAACACTGAAGCTTTCTTT
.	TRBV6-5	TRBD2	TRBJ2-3	CASISSGNTDTQYF	TGTGCCAGCATATCTAGCGGGAACACAGATACGCAGTATTTT
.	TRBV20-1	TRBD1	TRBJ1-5	CSASVRDSPNSNQPQHF	TGCAGTGCTAGTGTCCGGGACAGTCCTAATAGCAATCAGCCCCAGCATTTT
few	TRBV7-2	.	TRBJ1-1	CASSFYGAMNTEAFF	TGTGCCAGCAGCTTCTACGGAGCAATGAACACTGAAGCTTTCTTT
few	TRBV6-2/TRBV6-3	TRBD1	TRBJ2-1	CASERTGGYEQFF	TGTGCCAGCGAAAGGACAGGGGGTTATGAGCAGTTCTTC
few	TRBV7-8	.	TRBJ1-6	CASSPTRDYKPLHF	TGTGCCAGCAGCCCCACCCGGGACTACAAACCCCTCCACTTT
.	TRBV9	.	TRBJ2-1	CASSSGTKEQFF	TGTGCCAGCAGTTCAGGAACGAAGGAGCAGTTCTTC
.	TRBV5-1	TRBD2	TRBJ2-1	CASTAGTSGPNEQFF	TGCGCCAGCACGGCCGGGACTAGCGGCCCCAATGAGCAGTTCTTC
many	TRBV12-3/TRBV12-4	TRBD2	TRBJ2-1	CASSSTSAIQFF	TGTGCCAGCAGTTCAACTAGCGCAATACAGTTCTTC
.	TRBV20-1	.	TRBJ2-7	CSARVLGIISDEQYF	TGCAGTGCTAGAGTACTGGGCATTATCTCCGACGAGCAGTACTTC
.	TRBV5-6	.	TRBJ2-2	CASSLATWTNTGELFF	TGTGCCAGCAGCTTGGCGACCTGGACGAACACCGGGGAGCTGTTTTTT